Below, 30 T cell receptor beta chains from the same sample are listed, as sequenced in a study of blood T cell repertoires in COVID-19. Profiling relied on immunoSEQ multiplex PCR, and the TCRdb table lists in-frame clones only, not all of them. The data show a few hundred thousand clones, with about 83% seen just once and around 1.2% held by the top ten. The sample consisted of peripheral blood. The receptors shown here come from a woman aged 45 to 65 with acute or convalescent COVID-19.

This clone was detected only a few times. This chain connects TRBV2 to TRBJ1-2; the match to TRBD1 covers 9 bases. CDR1 SNHLY and CDR2 FYNNEI come from the germline V gene. The V segment lost 8 bases and the J segment 2 bases; nucleotides outside the gene matches: 3. This CDR3 contains 13 residues. CDR3 amino acids: CASGTGRNYGYTF. The CDR3 coding sequence is TGTGCCAGCGGGACAGGGCGAAACTATGGCTACACCTTC.

Concerning this clone: This same CDR3 is encoded by further DNA sequences in the sample. The chain couples TRBV10-1 to TRBJ2-5; tentatively, D is TRBD1 (5 bases). CDR1 is WNHNN, CDR2 SYGVQD, per germline (reference sequence). CDR3 size: 14 residues. V was trimmed by 0 bases and J by 2 bases, leaving 7 bases between them. CDR3 nucleotide sequence: TGCGCCAGCAGTGAGTCCGCAGGGCAAGAGACCCAGTACTTC. This encodes CASSESAGQETQYF.

The CDR3 region has the DNA TGCGCCAGCAGTGAGTCCCTGGGGAGGTCACCCCTCCACTTT. Protein sequence: CASSESLGRSPLHF. This chain connects TRBV10-1 to TRBJ1-6; D remains ambiguous. Trimming removed 0 bases at V and 10 bases at J, with 10 bases between. Germline CDR1 is WNHNN and CDR2 is SYGVQD (reference sequence). This CDR3 region has 14 residues.

The gene calls are TRBV19 and TRBJ2-2; D remains unclear. V lost 1 base and J 4 bases, leaving 4 bases between the germline ends. This CDR3 comprises 13 residues. The germline CDR1 and CDR2 sequences are LNHDA and SQIVND (reference sequence). CDR3 region: CASSIVITGELFF. The CDR3 DNA sequence: TGTGCCAGTAGTATAGTAATCACCGGGGAGCTGTTTTTT. Complete variable domain (other parts from reference TRBV19 and TRBJ2-2): DGGITQSPKYLFRKEGQNVTLSCEQNLNHDAMYWYRQDPGQGLRLIYYSQIVNDFQKGDIAEGYSVSREKKESFPLTVTSAQKNPTAFYLCASSIVITGELFFGEGSRLTVL.

This clone has a single count. The chain carries TRBV5-6 and TRBJ2-3, with 9 nucleotides matching TRBD1. V lost 5 bases to trimming and J lost 2 bases; unmatched junction nucleotides: 18. This CDR3 comprises 19 residues. Germline V gene lookup returns CDR1 SGHDT and CDR2 YYEEEE. CDR3 region: CASRSQIGSQGASTDTQYF. The CDR3 nucleotides are TGTGCCAGCAGGTCCCAAATTGGTTCACAGGGGGCCTCCACAGATACGCAGTATTTT.

A single count supports this clone. Distinct nucleotide sequences in the sample also encode this CDR3. CDR3 protein: CSVGKGDTEAFF. The DNA for the CDR3 is TGCAGCGTTGGCAAAGGGGACACTGAAGCTTTCTTT. The chain combines TRBV29-1 with TRBJ1-1, with D perhaps matching TRBD1 (5 bases). Germline V gives CDR1 SQVTM, CDR2 ANQGSEA. This CDR3 is 12 amino acids long. V lost 4 bases to trimming and J lost 3 bases, with 9 bases between them. The whole variable domain, remainder taken from reference TRBV29-1 and TRBJ1-1, is SAVISQKPSRDICQRGTSLTIQCQVDSQVTMMFWYRQQPGQSLTLIATANQGSEATYESGFVIDKFPISRPNLTFSTLTVSNMSPEDSSIYLCSVGKGDTEAFFGQGTRLTVV.

This chain joins TRBV19 and TRBJ2-3, with D perhaps TRBD1 (6 bases). The length of the CDR3 is 12 residues. V shed 2 bases and J shed 7 bases, with 7 bases lying between them. In germline, CDR1 is LNHDA, CDR2 SQIVND (reference sequence). CDR3 nucleotide sequence: TGTGCCAGTAGTATACAGGGGAATACGCAGTATTTT. Protein product: CASSIQGNTQYF.

The J gene is TRBJ1-5, the V gene TRBV6-5; 8 nucleotides match TRBD1. There are 12 residues in the CDR3. The V gene's germline CDR1 is MNHEY and CDR2 SVGAGI. V lost 8 bases to trimming and J lost 4 bases; unmatched junction nucleotides: 1. CDR3 in amino acids: CASRQGNQPQHF. In DNA form, the CDR3 reads TGTGCCAGCCGACAGGGGAATCAGCCCCAGCATTTT.

CDR3 protein: CASSSLTGGATDTQYF. Written as DNA, the CDR3 is TGTGCCAGCAGCTCCCTGACGGGGGGGGCCACAGATACGCAGTATTTT. The chain is built from TRBV11-2 and TRBJ2-3; 8 bases are a match to TRBD2. J gave up 2 bases and V 4 bases, and 8 bases lay outside the gene matches. Germline CDR1 SGHAT, CDR2 FQNNGV. The CDR3 loop spans 16 amino acids.

The CDR3 DNA reads TGTGCCAGCAGCGCCGCGGGCGGGGGGAGCACAGATACGCAGTATTTT. Amino acid sequence: CASSAAGGGSTDTQYF. This chain joins TRBV9 and TRBJ2-3, with 8 positions matching TRBD2. The CDR3 has 16 residues. The trim removed 3 bases at V and 0 bases at J, leaving 6 bases unmatched. Germline V lookup: CDR1 SGDLS, CDR2 YYNGEE. The full variable domain, rest sourced from reference TRBV9 and TRBJ2-3, is DSGVTQTPKHLITATGQRVTLRCSPRSGDLSVYWYQQSLDQGLQFLIQYYNGEERAKGNILERFSAQQFPDLHSELNLSSLELGDSALYFCASSAAGGGSTDTQYFGPGTRLTVL.

The chain joins TRBV2 to TRBJ1-2; maybe TRBD1 (6 bases). CDR3 size: 15 residues. V gave up 1 base and J gave up 8 bases, with 17 bases separating them. Looked up from germline, CDR1 is SNHLY and CDR2 is FYNNEI. The DNA of the CDR3 is TGTGCCAGCAGTGAAGAACAGGGTAGGGGTCTGGGCTACACCTTC. Translating gives CASSEEQGRGLGYTF.

The rearrangement joins TRBV20-1 to TRBJ2-5; 7 nucleotides agree with TRBD2. Germline V gives CDR1 DFQATT, CDR2 SNEGSKA (reference sequence). This CDR3 has 15 residues. Losses at the gene ends were 3 bases for V and 2 bases for J; bases not matched to a gene: 9. The CDR3 DNA reads TGCAGTGCTAGTAGCCTAGCGGACATTCAAGAGACCCAGTACTTC. Translated, it gives CSASSLADIQETQYF.

The J gene is TRBJ2-7, the V gene TRBV19, with D perhaps matching TRBD1 (6 bases). Trimming cost V 4 bases and J 2 bases, with 9 bases left between them. This CDR3 is 13 amino acids long. Per the germline V gene, CDR1 is LNHDA and CDR2 is SQIVND (reference sequence). The CDR3 nucleotides are TGTGCCAGTAGTAACAGGGAACCCTACGAGCAGTACTTC. It encodes CASSNREPYEQYF.

The J gene is TRBJ2-5, the V gene TRBV9, with TRBD1 matching 7 bases. Germline V lookup: CDR1 SGDLS, CDR2 YYNGEE. With 4 bases clipped from V and 4 bases from J, the junction kept 7 bases outside the gene matches. There are 14 residues in the CDR3. In DNA form, the CDR3 reads TGTGCCAGCAGCATTACAGGGGTAGCAGAGACCCAGTACTTC. Translated: CASSITGVAETQYF.

The chain combines TRBV5-1 with TRBJ1-4, with no clear D. This CDR3 region has 13 residues. Trimming stripped 3 bases from V and 8 bases from J, with 11 bases between. Looked up from germline, CDR1 is SGHRS and CDR2 is YFSETQ. The CDR3 loop reads CASSSTPREKLFF. The CDR3 bases are TGCGCCAGCAGCTCAACCCCCAGGGAAAAACTGTTTTTT.

This clone turned up a few times. The gene calls are TRBV7-6 and TRBJ2-5, with D maybe TRBD1 (6 bases). Trimming removed 4 bases from V and 0 bases from J, with 12 bases in between. CDR3 length equals 15 residues. Germline V gene sequence: CDR1 SGHVS, CDR2 FNYEAQ. CDR3 DNA sequence: TGTGCCAGCAGCTCTTCGCAGGGGTACCAAGAGACCCAGTACTTC. Translation: CASSSSQGYQETQYF.

This clone has a handful of counts. The V and J genes are TRBV7-2 and TRBJ1-4; TRBD1 matches at 8 bases. CDR1 is SGHTA and CDR2 is FQGNSA in the germline V gene. J gave up 7 bases and V 5 bases, and 6 bases lay outside the gene matches. This CDR3 is built from 14 residues. The CDR3: CASSRTGGGEKLFF. The DNA for the CDR3 is TGTGCCAGCAGCCGTACAGGGGGTGGTGAAAAACTGTTTTTT.

The rearrangement uses TRBV6-6 and TRBJ2-1, with no clear D. CDR1 is MNHNY, CDR2 SVGAGI, per germline (reference sequence). Trimming took 2 bases from V and 6 from J, leaving 8 bases between them. The CDR3 consists of 13 residues. CDR3 loop: CASSYPFPNEQFF. The DNA of the CDR3 is TGTGCCAGCAGTTACCCATTCCCCAATGAGCAGTTCTTC.

CDR3 residues: CASGGQYTDTQYF. Written as DNA, the CDR3 is TGTGCCAGCGGGGGACAGTACACAGATACGCAGTATTTT. This sequence joins TRBV2 and TRBJ2-3; 7 bases are a match to TRBD1. The J segment lost 2 bases and the V segment lost 8 bases, leaving 4 bases of the junction unmatched. This CDR3 spans 13 amino acids. CDR1 SNHLY and CDR2 FYNNEI come from the germline V gene.

This clone appeared a single time. The chain is built from TRBV7-9 and TRBJ2-5; maybe TRBD1 (6 bases). The CDR3 runs 15 residues. The germline gives CDR1 SEHNR, CDR2 FQNEAQ (reference sequence). V dropped 6 bases and J dropped 3 bases, with 17 bases sitting between them. Here the CDR3 DNA reads TGTGCCAGCAGACTACTGGGACAAACAAAAGAGACCCAGTACTTC. Its protein is CASRLLGQTKETQYF.

This clone appeared a single time. V usage is TRBV5-4 and J usage is TRBJ1-1; tentatively, D is TRBD1 (6 bases). The V end lost 2 bases, the J end lost 8 bases, and 13 bases lay between the germline ends. Germline values: CDR1 SGHNT, CDR2 YYREEE (reference sequence). The CDR3 is 13 residues long. The DNA of the CDR3 is TGTGCCAGCAGCTTACAGGGCGTCAGGGAAGCTTTCTTT. This gives the protein CASSLQGVREAFF.

V usage is TRBV9 and J usage is TRBJ2-1; possibly TRBD1 for D (5 bases). The germline V gene encodes CDR1 SGDLS and CDR2 YYNGEE. V lost 4 bases, J lost 7 bases, and 15 bases lay in between. The CDR3 spans 14 residues. CDR3 DNA sequence: TGTGCCAGCAGCCTAGGGGCTTTCGCTAATGAGCAGTTCTTC. It encodes CASSLGAFANEQFF. Combining the CDR3 with reference TRBV9 and TRBJ2-1 gives the whole variable domain DSGVTQTPKHLITATGQRVTLRCSPRSGDLSVYWYQQSLDQGLQFLIQYYNGEERAKGNILERFSAQQFPDLHSELNLSSLELGDSALYFCASSLGAFANEQFFGPGTRLTVL.

The chain joins TRBV9 to TRBJ2-3; 9 nucleotides align to TRBD1. The junction had 14 bases not matched to a gene; V was cut back by 4 bases and J by 2 bases. The CDR3 totals 18 residues. CDR1 is SGDLS, CDR2 YYNGEE, per germline. In nucleotides, the CDR3 is TGTGCCAGCAGCCCGGGGACAGGGTCTCACTCCTTCACAGATACGCAGTATTTT. It codes for CASSPGTGSHSFTDTQYF.

This chain uses TRBV6-1 with TRBJ2-2, with a possible D match to TRBD1 (5 bases). CDR3 length: 14 amino acids. V shed 7 bases and J shed 1 base, with 10 bases lying between them. Germline CDR1 is MNHNS and CDR2 is SASEGT. The CDR3 loop reads CASTPQGNTGELFF. CDR3 sequence (DNA): TGTGCCAGCACCCCCCAGGGGAACACCGGGGAGCTGTTTTTT.

This rearrangement joins TRBV6-2 or TRBV6-3 to TRBJ2-5; perhaps TRBD1 as D (5 bases). CDR1 is MNHEY and CDR2 is SVGEGT in the germline V gene. CDR3 length equals 13 residues. The V and J ends lost 4 bases and 1 base respectively, with 7 bases between them. The CDR3 DNA is TGTGCCAGCAGTTGGCAGGGCCAAGAGACCCAGTACTTC. Protein product: CASSWQGQETQYF.

The rearrangement links TRBV2 to TRBJ1-5; the D is unclear. Germline values: CDR1 SNHLY, CDR2 FYNNEI. This CDR3 comprises 12 residues. V was shortened by 6 bases and J by 9 bases, with 12 bases between the two germline ends. The CDR3 is CASRVRERPQHF. Written as DNA, the CDR3 is TGTGCCAGCAGAGTAAGGGAGAGGCCCCAGCATTTT.

The CDR3 bases are TGTGCCAGCAGCCGGGACAGGGACGAAGCTTTCTTT. Amino acid sequence: CASSRDRDEAFF. This chain connects TRBV5-6 to TRBJ1-1; 9 nucleotides agree with TRBD1. The CDR3 consists of 12 residues. V lost 4 bases and J lost 8; bases outside the gene matches: 3. The V gene's germline CDR1 is SGHDT and CDR2 YYEEEE.

The V and J genes are TRBV2 and TRBJ2-3, with a weak D call TRBD1 (5 bases). CDR1 is SNHLY and CDR2 is FYNNEI in the germline V gene. Trimming stripped 1 base from V and 4 bases from J, with 12 bases between. This CDR3 comprises 15 residues. The CDR3 here is CASSEGQGTPDTQYF. The CDR3 DNA follows: TGTGCCAGCAGTGAAGGGCAGGGCACCCCAGATACGCAGTATTTT.

V gene TRBV29-1 combines with J gene TRBJ2-1; TRBD1 agrees at 7 bases. The CDR3 is 13 amino acids. V shed 7 bases and J 7 bases; nucleotides not matched to a gene: 10. Germline V CDR1 and CDR2: SQVTM, ANQGSEA. As DNA, the CDR3 is TGCAGCGACTTTCGACAGGGTCAGAATGAGCAGTTCTTC. This sequence encodes CSDFRQGQNEQFF.

The CDR3 sequence is CATRGTANTGELFF. CDR3 DNA sequence: TGTGCCACCCGCGGGACGGCAAACACCGGGGAGCTGTTTTTT. V gene TRBV10-3 combines with J gene TRBJ2-2; possible D gene TRBD2, 6 bases. Trimming shortened V by 10 bases and J by 2 bases, and 14 bases separated the two germline ends. CDR3 length: 14 residues. Germline V gene sequence: CDR1 ENHRY, CDR2 SYGVKD.